This TCR beta chain stems from a study of T cells after yellow fever vaccination. Study results and limitations: Once the booster was given, most primary-vaccination clones reappeared, at around 96% for CD4 and more than 85% for CD8. Only a minor proportion of clonotypes was detected across both CD4 and CD8 compartments. The secondary response was weaker, and its peak arrived faster, on day 5 versus 15.

UMIs were added to TCR cDNA along with a universal primer site when it was made by 5'RACE template switching. TCRdb reanalysed the 5' RACE reads using MiXCR and keeps one entry per CDR3 protein. Among around 300,000 distinct CDR3 sequences listed, roughly 4% were seen once. This clonotype was counted ten times or more. The antigen is unknown. This receptor was taken from a man aged 18 to 35 who received the YFV17D yellow fever vaccine. The sequencing used PBMCs, collected 5 days after the yellow fever booster vaccination.

The CDR3, as DNA: TGCGCCAGCCTCTCGTCTAGCGGGGCCTACAATGAGCAGTTCTTC. Its translation is CASLSSSGAYNEQFF. The chain has TRBV4-1 and TRBJ2-1; TRBD2 matches at 9 bases. CDR1 and CDR2 (germline): MGHRA, YSYEKL. This CDR3 has 15 amino acids. With 8 bases clipped from V and 2 bases from J, the junction kept 7 bases outside the gene matches.